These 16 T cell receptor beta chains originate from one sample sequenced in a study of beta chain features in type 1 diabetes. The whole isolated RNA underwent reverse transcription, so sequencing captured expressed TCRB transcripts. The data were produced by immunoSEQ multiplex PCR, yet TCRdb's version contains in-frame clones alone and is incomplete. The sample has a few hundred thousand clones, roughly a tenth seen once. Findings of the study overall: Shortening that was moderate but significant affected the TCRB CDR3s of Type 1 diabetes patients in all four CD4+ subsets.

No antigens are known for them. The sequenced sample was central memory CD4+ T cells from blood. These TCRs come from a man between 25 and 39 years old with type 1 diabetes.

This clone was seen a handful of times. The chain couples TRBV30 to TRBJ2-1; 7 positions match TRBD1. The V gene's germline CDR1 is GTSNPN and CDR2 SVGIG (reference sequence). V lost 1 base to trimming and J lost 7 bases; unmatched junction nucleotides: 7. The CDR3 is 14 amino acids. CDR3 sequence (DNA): TGTGCCTGGAGTGAAGGGGGCGAGGAGAATGAGCAGTTCTTC. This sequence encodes CAWSEGGEENEQFF.

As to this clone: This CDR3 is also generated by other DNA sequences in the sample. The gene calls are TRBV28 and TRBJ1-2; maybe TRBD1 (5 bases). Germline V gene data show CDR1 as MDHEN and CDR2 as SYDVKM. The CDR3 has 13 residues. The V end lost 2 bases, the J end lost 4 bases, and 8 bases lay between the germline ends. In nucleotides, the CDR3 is TGTGCCAGCAGTTTAGGGCAGGGCTATGGCTACACCTTC. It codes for CASSLGQGYGYTF.

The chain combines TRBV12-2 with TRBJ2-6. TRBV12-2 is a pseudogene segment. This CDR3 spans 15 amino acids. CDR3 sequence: CASRLGGSGANVLTF. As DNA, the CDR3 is TGTGCAAGTCGCTTAGGGGGCTCTGGGGCCAACGTCCTGACTTTC.

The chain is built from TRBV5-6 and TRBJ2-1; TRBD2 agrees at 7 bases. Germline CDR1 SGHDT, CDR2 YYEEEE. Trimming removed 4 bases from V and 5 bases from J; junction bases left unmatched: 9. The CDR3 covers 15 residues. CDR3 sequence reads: CASSNLAATHNEQFF. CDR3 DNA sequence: TGTGCCAGCAGCAACCTAGCGGCTACCCACAATGAGCAGTTCTTC.

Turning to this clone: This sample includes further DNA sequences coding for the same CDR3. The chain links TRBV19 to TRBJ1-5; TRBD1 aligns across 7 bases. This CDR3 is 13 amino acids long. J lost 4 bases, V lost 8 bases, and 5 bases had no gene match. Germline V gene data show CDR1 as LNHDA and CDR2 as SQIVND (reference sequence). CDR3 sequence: CASSGTVNQPQHF. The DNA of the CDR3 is TGTGCCAGTTCCGGGACAGTTAATCAGCCCCAGCATTTT.

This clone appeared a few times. The CDR3 sequence: CSLRTGNTIYF. Written as DNA, the CDR3 is TGCAGCTTGCGGACTGGAAACACCATATATTTT. This chain connects TRBV29-1 to TRBJ1-3; D unclear. Germline assignment: CDR1 SQVTM and CDR2 ANQGSEA. The V and J ends lost 8 bases and 2 bases respectively, with 7 bases between them. This CDR3 region has 11 residues.

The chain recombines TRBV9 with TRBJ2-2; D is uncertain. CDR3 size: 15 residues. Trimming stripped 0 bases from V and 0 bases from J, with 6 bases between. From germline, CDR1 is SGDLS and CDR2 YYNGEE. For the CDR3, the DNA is TGTGCCAGCAGCGTAGGAGCGCCGAACACCGGGGAGCTGTTTTTT. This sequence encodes CASSVGAPNTGELFF.

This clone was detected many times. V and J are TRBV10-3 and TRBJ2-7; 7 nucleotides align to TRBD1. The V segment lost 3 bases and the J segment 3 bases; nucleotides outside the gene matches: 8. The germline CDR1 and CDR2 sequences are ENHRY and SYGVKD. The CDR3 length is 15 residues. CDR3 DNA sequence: TGTGCCATCAGTGACGGGACAGACATAAACTACGAGCAGTACTTC. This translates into CAISDGTDINYEQYF.

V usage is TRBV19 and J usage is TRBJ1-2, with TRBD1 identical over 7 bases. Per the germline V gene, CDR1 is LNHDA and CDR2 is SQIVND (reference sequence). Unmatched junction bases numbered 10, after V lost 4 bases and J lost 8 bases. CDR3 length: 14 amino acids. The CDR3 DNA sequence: TGTGCCAGTAGTAGGCCGGACAGGATGGGAGGCTACACCTTC. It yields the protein CASSRPDRMGGYTF.

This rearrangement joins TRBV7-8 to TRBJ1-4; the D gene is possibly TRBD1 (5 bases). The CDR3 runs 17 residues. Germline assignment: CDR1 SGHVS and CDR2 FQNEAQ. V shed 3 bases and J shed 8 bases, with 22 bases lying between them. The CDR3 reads CASSFSGLRGVEEKLFF. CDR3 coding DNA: TGTGCCAGCAGCTTCTCTGGCCTACGGGGGGTAGAGGAAAAACTGTTTTTT.

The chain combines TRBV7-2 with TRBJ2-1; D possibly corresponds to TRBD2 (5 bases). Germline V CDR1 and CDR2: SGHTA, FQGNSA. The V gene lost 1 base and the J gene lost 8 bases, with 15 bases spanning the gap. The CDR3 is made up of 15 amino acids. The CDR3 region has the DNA TGTGCCAGCAGCTTAGGCGGGTTGTTCTTGGATGAGCAGTTCTTC. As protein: CASSLGGLFLDEQFF.

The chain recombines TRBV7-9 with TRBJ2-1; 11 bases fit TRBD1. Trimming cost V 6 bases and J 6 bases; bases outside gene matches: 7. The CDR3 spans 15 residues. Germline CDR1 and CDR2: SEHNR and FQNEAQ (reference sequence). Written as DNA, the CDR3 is TGTGCCAGCAGTCTATCCGGGACAGGGGGCAATGAGCAGTTCTTC. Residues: CASSLSGTGGNEQFF.

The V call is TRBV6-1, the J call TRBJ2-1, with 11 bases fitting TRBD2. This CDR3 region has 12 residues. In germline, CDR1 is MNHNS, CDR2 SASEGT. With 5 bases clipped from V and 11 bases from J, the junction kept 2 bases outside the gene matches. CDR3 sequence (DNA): TGTGCCAGCAGTCCTAGCGGGAGGCAGCAGTTCTTC. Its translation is CASSPSGRQQFF.

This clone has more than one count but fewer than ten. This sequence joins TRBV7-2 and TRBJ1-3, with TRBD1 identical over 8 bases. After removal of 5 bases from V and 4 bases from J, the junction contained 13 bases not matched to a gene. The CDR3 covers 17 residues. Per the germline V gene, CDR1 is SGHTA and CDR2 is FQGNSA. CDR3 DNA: TGTGCCAGCAGCCCTCAGGGGGCCACAGGGGCGGGAAACACCATATATTTT. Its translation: CASSPQGATGAGNTIYF.

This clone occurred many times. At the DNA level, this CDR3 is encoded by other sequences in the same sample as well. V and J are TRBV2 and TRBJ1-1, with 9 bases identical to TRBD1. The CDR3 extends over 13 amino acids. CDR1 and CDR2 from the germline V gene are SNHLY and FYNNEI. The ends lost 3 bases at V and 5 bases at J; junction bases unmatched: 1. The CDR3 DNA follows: TGTGCCAGCAGTGAGGACAGGGGAACTGAAGCTTTCTTT. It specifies CASSEDRGTEAFF.

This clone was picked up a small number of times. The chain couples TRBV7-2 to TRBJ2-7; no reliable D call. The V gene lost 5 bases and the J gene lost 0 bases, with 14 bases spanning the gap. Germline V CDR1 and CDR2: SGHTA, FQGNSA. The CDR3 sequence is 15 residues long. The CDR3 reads CASSILMGSSYEQYF. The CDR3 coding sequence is TGTGCCAGCAGCATCCTCATGGGGTCCTCCTACGAGCAGTACTTC.